This note documents a single T cell receptor beta chain sequence. This sample was taken from a study of blood T cell repertoires in COVID-19. Turning to the study itself: Sites in the United States, Italy and Spain provided acute and convalescent COVID-19 samples. The analysed material was cDNA or gDNA that came from T cells, B-cell-depleted T cells, or PBMCs.

From germline, CDR1 is SGHNT and CDR2 YENEEA. With 5 bases clipped from V and 3 bases from J, the junction kept 8 bases outside the gene matches. The CDR3 has 15 residues. Authors' processing steps: Reference gene primer amplification yielded estimated nucleated cell counts. The method was immunoSEQ multiplex PCR; TCRdb's version includes in-frame clones alone and lacks a portion of them. V and J calls and clone size are given by that table; D and trimming were obtained from the DNA. The sample holds around 150,000 clones, about 86% seen once. This clonotype was obtained from a woman aged 60 to 75 with acute or convalescent COVID-19. Sequencing used peripheral blood. The J gene is TRBJ2-7, the V gene TRBV11-3, with 9 positions matching TRBD2. The CDR3 bases are TGTGCCAGCAGCCCCCTTAGCGGGAGACTCTACGAGCAGTACTTC. The encoded protein is CASSPLSGRLYEQYF.